Below, 18 T cell receptor beta chains from the same sample are listed, as sequenced in a study of cytomegalovirus exposure and HLA in healthy donors. Primers included in the PCR were 60 Vbeta and 13 Jbeta primers. The assay was immunoSEQ multiplex PCR, and TCRdb's table has in-frame clones only and misses some. The sample holds approximately 110,000 clones, 74% seen once. Sequenced: PBMCs. These receptors were taken from a woman in her 50s in good health and CMV-seropositive.

This sequence joins TRBV9 and TRBJ2-5, with D possibly TRBD1 on 6 matching bases. Germline V CDR1 and CDR2: SGDLS, YYNGEE. V dropped 0 bases and J dropped 1 base, with 10 bases sitting between them. The CDR3 is made up of 15 amino acids. The CDR3 is CASSVAGTPQETQYF. CDR3 DNA: TGTGCCAGCAGCGTAGCCGGGACACCCCAAGAGACCCAGTACTTC. Combining the CDR3 with reference TRBV9 and TRBJ2-5 gives the whole variable domain DSGVTQTPKHLITATGQRVTLRCSPRSGDLSVYWYQQSLDQGLQFLIQYYNGEERAKGNILERFSAQQFPDLHSELNLSSLELGDSALYFCASSVAGTPQETQYFGPGTRLLVL.

The CDR3: CASSRSGLVSETQYF. CDR3 nucleotide sequence: TGTGCCAGCAGCCGATCGGGACTAGTCTCAGAGACCCAGTACTTC. V usage is TRBV7-3 and J usage is TRBJ2-5; 8 bases are a match to TRBD2. Germline V gene data show CDR1 as SGHTA and CDR2 as FQGTGA. V lost 5 bases, J lost 4 bases, and 9 bases stayed unmatched. The CDR3 contains 15 residues.

Details on this clone: A junction end diverges from the germline sequence, so it may reflect a read error. The V and J genes are TRBV7-9 and TRBJ1-1; TRBD1 is a possible D gene (5 bases). The length of the CDR3 is 15 residues. Germline values: CDR1 SEHNR, CDR2 FQNEAQ (reference sequence). CDR3 sequence (DNA): TGTTCCAGCAGCTTAGCGACAACCACTCGGGGGGAAGCTTTCTTT. Translated: CSSSLATTTRGEAFF.

This sequence joins TRBV5-1 and TRBJ1-6; perhaps TRBD1 as D (5 bases). The germline V gene encodes CDR1 SGHRS and CDR2 YFSETQ. The CDR3 consists of 15 residues. Trimming stripped 4 bases from V and 3 bases from J, with 11 bases between. CDR3 bases: TGCGCCAGCAGCGTCGAGCAGGGCTATAATTCACCCCTCCACTTT. It translates to CASSVEQGYNSPLHF.

This chain connects TRBV6-6 to TRBJ2-3, with a tentative D call TRBD1 (5 bases). The length of the CDR3 is 15 residues. Trimming shortened V by 5 bases and J by 1 base, and 13 bases separated the two germline ends. Germline CDR1 and CDR2: MNHNY and SVGAGI (reference sequence). CDR3 in amino acids: CASSIGHLRTDTQYF. In DNA form, the CDR3 reads TGTGCCAGCAGTATAGGACATTTACGCACAGATACGCAGTATTTT.

This rearrangement joins TRBV9 to TRBJ2-3, with 13 nucleotides matching TRBD2. The CDR3 contains 15 residues. Trimming cost V 3 bases and J 8 bases; bases outside gene matches: 6. Germline V CDR1 and CDR2: SGDLS, YYNGEE. The CDR3 loop is CASSEGTSGAGTQYF. DNA of the CDR3: TGTGCCAGCAGCGAGGGGACTAGCGGGGCCGGTACGCAGTATTTT.

This clone was observed a handful of times. The V call is TRBV7-6, the J call TRBJ2-6; 8 nucleotides agree with TRBD1. This CDR3 has 17 residues. Germline values: CDR1 SGHVS, CDR2 FNYEAQ. V trimming: 5 bases; J trimming: 2 bases; junction bases outside the gene matches: 8. The CDR3 DNA sequence: TGTGCCAGCAGCCGGACAGGGTTTGAGGCTGGGGCCAACGTCCTGACTTTC. Translated: CASSRTGFEAGANVLTF.

The chain recombines TRBV6-6 with TRBJ1-1, with 8 nucleotides matching TRBD1. V shed 2 bases and J 1 base; nucleotides not matched to a gene: 0. This CDR3 is 14 amino acids long. Germline V gives CDR1 MNHNY, CDR2 SVGAGI (reference sequence). CDR3 in DNA: TGTGCCAGCAGTTACGGACAGGGGAACACTGAAGCTTTCTTT. Translated: CASSYGQGNTEAFF.

This chain links TRBV18 with TRBJ1-1; unclear D gene. Germline lookup yields CDR1 KGHSH and CDR2 LQKENI. The V gene lost 2 bases and the J gene lost 0 bases, with 7 bases spanning the gap. This CDR3 region has 14 residues. Here the CDR3 reads CASSPSSVNTEAFF. CDR3 nucleotides: TGTGCCAGCTCACCATCTTCAGTGAACACTGAAGCTTTCTTT.

V usage is TRBV19 and J usage is TRBJ1-4, with D hard to call. Trimming stripped 5 bases from V and 8 bases from J, with 9 bases between. Per germline, CDR1 LNHDA and CDR2 SQIVND (reference sequence). There are 12 residues in the CDR3. This CDR3 reads CASSPRVEKLFF. The CDR3 DNA reads as TGTGCCAGTAGTCCCCGGGTCGAAAAACTGTTTTTT.

CDR3 in amino acids: CASSKTGNEKLFF. The CDR3 bases are TGTGCCAGCAGTAAGACAGGGAATGAAAAACTGTTTTTT. This chain uses TRBV27 with TRBJ1-4, with 7 nucleotides matching TRBD1. Per the germline V gene, CDR1 is MNHEY and CDR2 is SMNVEV (reference sequence). V dropped 5 bases and J dropped 5; count of bases not matched to a gene: 2. The CDR3 has 13 amino acids.

The rearrangement joins TRBV27 to TRBJ2-7, with D uncertain. V lost 6 bases and J 0 bases, leaving 9 bases between the germline ends. This CDR3 contains 13 residues. Per the germline V gene, CDR1 is MNHEY and CDR2 is SMNVEV (reference sequence). The CDR3, as DNA: TGTGCCAGCAGCTCGACACTCTCCTACGAGCAGTACTTC. This encodes CASSSTLSYEQYF.

The genes are TRBV11-2 and TRBJ1-1; D call uncertain. The CDR3 loop spans 14 amino acids. CDR1 and CDR2 (germline): SGHAT, FQNNGV. Trimming cost V 3 bases and J 6 bases, with 14 bases left between them. CDR3 DNA sequence: TGTGCCAGCAGCTTCTTAGTCCGGGGTCCTGAAGCTTTCTTT. Amino acid sequence: CASSFLVRGPEAFF.

This clone was observed a handful of times. V usage is TRBV5-1 and J usage is TRBJ2-5; 7 nucleotides match TRBD1. Germline lookup yields CDR1 SGHRS and CDR2 YFSETQ. J gave up 7 bases and V 5 bases, and 8 bases lay outside the gene matches. CDR3 length: 13 residues. The CDR3 loop is CASSTGVRWTQYF. As DNA, the CDR3 is TGCGCCAGCAGTACAGGGGTCCGATGGACCCAGTACTTC.

The chain couples TRBV30 to TRBJ1-2; D might be TRBD1 (6 bases). Germline loops: CDR1 GTSNPN, CDR2 SVGIG (reference sequence). This CDR3 has 13 amino acids. The germline V and J ends were trimmed by 4 bases and 2 bases, with 11 bases remaining between them. The CDR3, as DNA: TGTGCCTGGAATAAGGGACACAACTATGGCTACACCTTC. It encodes CAWNKGHNYGYTF.

This clone was seen a handful of times. This sequence joins TRBV29-1 and TRBJ2-3; 8 bases are shared with TRBD2. This CDR3 comprises 15 residues. The germline V gene encodes CDR1 SQVTM and CDR2 ANQGSEA. The trim removed 3 bases at V and 0 bases at J, leaving 5 bases unmatched. The CDR3 loop reads CSVESLAGSTDTQYF. CDR3 DNA: TGCAGCGTTGAGTCGCTAGCGGGCAGCACAGATACGCAGTATTTT.

The count of this clone is one. V is TRBV30 and J is TRBJ1-2; 7 bases agree with TRBD1. There are 13 residues in the CDR3. The V gene's germline CDR1 is GTSNPN and CDR2 SVGIG (reference sequence). J was trimmed by 2 bases and V by 2 bases; bases with no gene match: 2. Here the CDR3 DNA reads TGTGCCTGGAGTTCGGACAGGAACTATGGCTACACCTTC. Its protein product is CAWSSDRNYGYTF.

This chain connects TRBV7-2 to TRBJ1-2; possibly TRBD1 for D (5 bases). CDR1 SGHTA and CDR2 FQGNSA come from the germline V gene. Trimming removed 8 bases at V and 8 bases at J, with 21 bases between. CDR3 length: 14 amino acids. The DNA of the CDR3 is TGTGCCAGCGTCCCGGGACTAAAGTACGGGGGCTACACCTTC. Protein sequence: CASVPGLKYGGYTF. The full variable domain, rest sourced from reference TRBV7-2 and TRBJ1-2, is GAGVSQSPSNKVTEKGKDVELRCDPISGHTALYWYRQSLGQGLEFLIYFQGNSAPDKSGLPSDRFSAERTGGSVSTLTIQRTQQEDSAVYLCASVPGLKYGGYTFGSGTRLTVV.